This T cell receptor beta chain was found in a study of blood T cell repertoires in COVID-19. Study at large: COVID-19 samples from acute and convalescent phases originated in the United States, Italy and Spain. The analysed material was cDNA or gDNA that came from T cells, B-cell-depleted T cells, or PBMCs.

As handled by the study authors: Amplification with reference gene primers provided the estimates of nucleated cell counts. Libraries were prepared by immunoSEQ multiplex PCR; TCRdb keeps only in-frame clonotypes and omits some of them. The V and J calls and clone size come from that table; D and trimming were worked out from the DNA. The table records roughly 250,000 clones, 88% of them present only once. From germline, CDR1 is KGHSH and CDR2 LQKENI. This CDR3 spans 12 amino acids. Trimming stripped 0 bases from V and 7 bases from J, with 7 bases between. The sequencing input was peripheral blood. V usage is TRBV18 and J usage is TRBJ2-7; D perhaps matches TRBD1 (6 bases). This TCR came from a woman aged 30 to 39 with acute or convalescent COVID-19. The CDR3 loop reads CASSPPGTEQYF. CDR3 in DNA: TGTGCCAGCTCACCACCAGGGACAGAGCAGTACTTC.